This T cell receptor beta chain was profiled in a study of CD8 T cells in ankylosing spondylitis. Findings and caveats of the study: Clones linked to disease, bearing a CD8+ phenotype, were relatively rare in peripheral blood. Before this, some motif variants had been reported in reactive arthritis synovial fluid and blood. Disease-linked clones reportedly showed significant enrichment in matched ankylosing spondylitis synovial fluid.

Via MiXCR, TCRdb re-called the 5' RACE reads, giving one row per CDR3 protein. The table has 150,000 to 200,000 distinct CDR3 sequences, around 19% seen once. V shed 0 bases and J shed 3 bases, with 9 bases lying between them. CDR3 length: 14 amino acids. Germline V gene data show CDR1 as SGHVS and CDR2 as FQNEAQ. This clonotype was observed once. Its target is not known. The rearrangement joins TRBV7-8 to TRBJ2-7; D gene unclear. This receptor was taken from a male donor with ankylosing spondylitis or in good health (not recorded which). The sequenced material came from blood, either unsorted or a sorted T cell fraction (not recorded which). The CDR3 DNA follows: TGTGCCAGCAGCTTAGCCGACGTAGTCTACGAGCAGTACTTC. The encoded protein is CASSLADVVYEQYF.